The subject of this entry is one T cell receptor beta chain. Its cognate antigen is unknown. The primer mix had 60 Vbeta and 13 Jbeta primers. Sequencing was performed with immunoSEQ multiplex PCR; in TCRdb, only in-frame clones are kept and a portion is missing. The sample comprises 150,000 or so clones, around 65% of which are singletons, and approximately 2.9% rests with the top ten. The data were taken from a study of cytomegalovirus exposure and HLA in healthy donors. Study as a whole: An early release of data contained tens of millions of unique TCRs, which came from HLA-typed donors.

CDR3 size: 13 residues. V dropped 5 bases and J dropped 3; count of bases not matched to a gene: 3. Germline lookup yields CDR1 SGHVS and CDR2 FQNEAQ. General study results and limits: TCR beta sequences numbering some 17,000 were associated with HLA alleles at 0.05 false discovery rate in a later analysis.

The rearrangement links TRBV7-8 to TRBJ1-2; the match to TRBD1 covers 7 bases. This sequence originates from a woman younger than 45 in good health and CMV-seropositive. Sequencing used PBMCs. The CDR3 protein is CASSPTGDYGYTF. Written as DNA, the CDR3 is TGTGCCAGCAGCCCCACAGGGGACTATGGCTACACCTTC. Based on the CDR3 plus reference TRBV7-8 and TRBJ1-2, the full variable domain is GAGVSQSPRYKVAKRGQDVALRCDPISGHVSLFWYQQALGQGPEFLTYFQNEAQLDKSGLPSDRFFAERPEGSVSTLKIQRTQQEDSAVYLCASSPTGDYGYTFGSGTRLTVV.